This TCR beta chain was recovered during a study of shared T cell receptors in the human thymus. In this sample, this clone turned up once. After removal of 7 bases from V and 0 bases from J, the junction contained 12 bases not matched to a gene. The CDR3 extends over 18 amino acids. Per germline, CDR1 SGHTA and CDR2 FQGNSA. Assay: immunoSEQ multiplex PCR; the TCRdb copy retains only in-frame clones and omits some. The table includes 640,000 or so clones, 70% to 90% detected once. These data were also filed under a second study, of human thymus T cells. As that study records: Serving as donors were healthy Finnish infants, each of whom was having open corrective surgery for congenital heart defects. Resected material from corrective heart surgery provided the thymus tissue analysed. Within thymic and blood repertoires, V and J gene usage appeared to be biased. Highly overlapping thymic repertoires among unrelated individuals were reported in related research.

The rearrangement uses TRBV7-2 and TRBJ2-6; 7 nucleotides agree with TRBD2. The TCR comes from a boy younger than two with a congenital heart defect. The specimen sequenced was thymocytes. The CDR3, as DNA: TGTGCCAGCAAAGGGGCCCCGGCGGGAGCCTCTGGGGCCAACGTCCTGACTTTC. Its translation is CASKGAPAGASGANVLTF.